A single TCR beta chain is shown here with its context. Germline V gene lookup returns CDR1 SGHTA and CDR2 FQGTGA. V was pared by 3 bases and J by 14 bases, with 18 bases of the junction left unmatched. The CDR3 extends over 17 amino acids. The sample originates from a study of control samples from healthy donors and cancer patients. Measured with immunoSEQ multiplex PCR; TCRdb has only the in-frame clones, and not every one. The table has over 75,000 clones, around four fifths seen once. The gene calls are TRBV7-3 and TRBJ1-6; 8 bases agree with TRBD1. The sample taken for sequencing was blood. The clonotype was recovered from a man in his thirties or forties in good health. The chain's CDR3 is CASSLFVGTGQGGTLHF. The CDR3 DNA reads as TGTGCCAGCAGCTTGTTTGTAGGGACAGGCCAAGGGGGGACCCTCCACTTT.